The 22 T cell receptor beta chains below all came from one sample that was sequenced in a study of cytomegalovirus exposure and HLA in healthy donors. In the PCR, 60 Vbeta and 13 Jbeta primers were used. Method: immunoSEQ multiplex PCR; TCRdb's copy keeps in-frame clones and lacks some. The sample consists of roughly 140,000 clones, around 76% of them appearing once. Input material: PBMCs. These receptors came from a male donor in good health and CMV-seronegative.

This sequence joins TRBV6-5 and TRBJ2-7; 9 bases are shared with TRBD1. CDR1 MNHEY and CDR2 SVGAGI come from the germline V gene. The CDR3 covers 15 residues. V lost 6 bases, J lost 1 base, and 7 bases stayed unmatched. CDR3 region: CASSPDGTGSYEQYF. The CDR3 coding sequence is TGTGCCAGCAGCCCAGACGGGACAGGGTCCTACGAGCAGTACTTC.

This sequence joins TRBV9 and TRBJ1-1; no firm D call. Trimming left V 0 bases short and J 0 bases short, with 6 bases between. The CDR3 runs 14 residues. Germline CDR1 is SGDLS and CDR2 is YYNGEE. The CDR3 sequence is CASSVAGVNTEAFF. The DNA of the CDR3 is TGTGCCAGCAGCGTAGCCGGAGTGAACACTGAAGCTTTCTTT.

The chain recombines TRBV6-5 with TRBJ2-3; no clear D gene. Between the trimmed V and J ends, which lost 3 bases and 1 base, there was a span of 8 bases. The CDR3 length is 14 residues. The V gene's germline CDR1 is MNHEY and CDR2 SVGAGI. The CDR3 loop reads CASSYKAGTDTQYF. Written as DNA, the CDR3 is TGTGCCAGCAGTTATAAGGCGGGCACAGATACGCAGTATTTT.

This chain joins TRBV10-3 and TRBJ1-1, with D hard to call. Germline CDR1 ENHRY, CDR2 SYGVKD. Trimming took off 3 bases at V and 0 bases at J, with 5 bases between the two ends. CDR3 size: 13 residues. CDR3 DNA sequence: TGTGCCATCAGTGATACGGTGAACACTGAAGCTTTCTTT. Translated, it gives CAISDTVNTEAFF.

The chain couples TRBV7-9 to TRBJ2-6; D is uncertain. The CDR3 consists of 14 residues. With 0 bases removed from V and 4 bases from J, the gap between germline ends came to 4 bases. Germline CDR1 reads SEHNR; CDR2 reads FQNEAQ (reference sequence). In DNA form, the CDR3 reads TGTGCCAGCAGCTTAGCGTCGGGGGCCAACGTCCTGACTTTC. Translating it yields CASSLASGANVLTF.

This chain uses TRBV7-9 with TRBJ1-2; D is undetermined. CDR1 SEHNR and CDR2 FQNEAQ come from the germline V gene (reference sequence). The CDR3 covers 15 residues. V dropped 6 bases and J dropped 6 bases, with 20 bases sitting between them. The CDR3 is CASSNLGLRVNGYTF. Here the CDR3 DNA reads TGTGCCAGCAGTAACCTCGGTTTGCGGGTGAATGGCTACACCTTC.

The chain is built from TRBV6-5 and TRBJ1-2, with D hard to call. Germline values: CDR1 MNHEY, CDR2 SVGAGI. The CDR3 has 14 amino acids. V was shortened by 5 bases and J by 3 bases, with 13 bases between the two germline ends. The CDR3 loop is CASSATDWDYGYTF. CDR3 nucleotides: TGTGCCAGCAGTGCAACCGACTGGGACTATGGCTACACCTTC.

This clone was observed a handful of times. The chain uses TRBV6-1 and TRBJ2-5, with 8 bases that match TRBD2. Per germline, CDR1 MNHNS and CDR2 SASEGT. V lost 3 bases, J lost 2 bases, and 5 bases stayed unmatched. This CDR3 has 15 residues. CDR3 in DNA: TGTGCCAGCAGTGAGGGCGGGGGGACTCAAGAGACCCAGTACTTC. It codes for CASSEGGGTQETQYF.

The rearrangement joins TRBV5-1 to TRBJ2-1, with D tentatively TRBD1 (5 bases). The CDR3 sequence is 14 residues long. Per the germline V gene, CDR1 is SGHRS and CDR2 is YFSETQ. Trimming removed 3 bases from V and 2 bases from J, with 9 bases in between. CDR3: CASSSGRAYNEQFF. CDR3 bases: TGCGCCAGCAGCTCGGGCAGGGCCTACAATGAGCAGTTCTTC.

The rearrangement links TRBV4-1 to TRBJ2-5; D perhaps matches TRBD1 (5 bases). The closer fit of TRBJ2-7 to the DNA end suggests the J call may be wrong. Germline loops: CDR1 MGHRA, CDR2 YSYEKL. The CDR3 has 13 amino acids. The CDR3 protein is CASSSDSAYEQYF. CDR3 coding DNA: TGCGCCAGCAGCTCTGACAGTGCCTACGAGCAGTACTTC.

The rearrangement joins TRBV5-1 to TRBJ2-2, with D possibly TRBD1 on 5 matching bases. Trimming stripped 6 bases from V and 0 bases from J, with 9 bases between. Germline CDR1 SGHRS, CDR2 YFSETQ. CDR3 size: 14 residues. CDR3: CASIQGTNTGELFF. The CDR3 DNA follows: TGCGCCAGCATTCAGGGAACGAACACCGGGGAGCTGTTTTTT. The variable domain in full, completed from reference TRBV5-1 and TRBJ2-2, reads KAGVTQTPRYLIKTRGQQVTLSCSPISGHRSVSWYQQTPGQGLQFLFEYFSETQRNKGNFPGRFSGRQFSNSRSEMNVSTLELGDSALYLCASIQGTNTGELFFGEGSRLTVL.

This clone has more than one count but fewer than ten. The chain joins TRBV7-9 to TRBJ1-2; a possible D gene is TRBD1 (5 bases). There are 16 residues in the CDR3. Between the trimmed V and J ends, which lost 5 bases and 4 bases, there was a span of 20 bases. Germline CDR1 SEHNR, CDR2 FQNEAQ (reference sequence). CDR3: CASSPTVDQGGYGYTF. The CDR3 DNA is TGTGCCAGCAGCCCCACGGTTGACCAGGGCGGCTATGGCTACACCTTC. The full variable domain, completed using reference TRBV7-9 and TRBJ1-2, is DTGVSQNPRHKITKRGQNVTFRCDPISEHNRLYWYRQTLGQGPEFLTYFQNEAQLEKSRLLSDRFSAERPKGSFSTLEIQRTEQGDSAMYLCASSPTVDQGGYGYTFGSGTRLTVV.

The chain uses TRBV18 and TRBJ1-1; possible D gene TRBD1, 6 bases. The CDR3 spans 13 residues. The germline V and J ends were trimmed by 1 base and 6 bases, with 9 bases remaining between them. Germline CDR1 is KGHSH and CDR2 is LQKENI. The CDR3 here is CASSPLDRSEAFF. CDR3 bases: TGTGCCAGCTCACCACTCGACAGGTCTGAAGCTTTCTTT.

The DNA of the CDR3 is TGCGCCAGCAGCTTGGGGGACAGGGGTACCTATGGCTACACCTTC. Protein product: CASSLGDRGTYGYTF. The chain uses TRBV5-1 and TRBJ1-2; TRBD1 aligns across 10 bases. Germline V lookup: CDR1 SGHRS, CDR2 YFSETQ. This CDR3 comprises 15 residues. V shed 0 bases, J shed 4 bases, and the junction held 3 bases outside the gene matches. Complete variable domain (other parts from reference TRBV5-1 and TRBJ1-2): KAGVTQTPRYLIKTRGQQVTLSCSPISGHRSVSWYQQTPGQGLQFLFEYFSETQRNKGNFPGRFSGRQFSNSRSEMNVSTLELGDSALYLCASSLGDRGTYGYTFGSGTRLTVV.

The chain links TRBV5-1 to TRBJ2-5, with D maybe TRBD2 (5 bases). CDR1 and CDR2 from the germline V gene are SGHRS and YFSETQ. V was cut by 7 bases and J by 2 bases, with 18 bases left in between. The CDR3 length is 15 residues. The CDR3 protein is CASRDPRRRQETQYF. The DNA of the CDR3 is TGCGCCAGCCGGGATCCCCGGCGTCGACAAGAGACCCAGTACTTC.

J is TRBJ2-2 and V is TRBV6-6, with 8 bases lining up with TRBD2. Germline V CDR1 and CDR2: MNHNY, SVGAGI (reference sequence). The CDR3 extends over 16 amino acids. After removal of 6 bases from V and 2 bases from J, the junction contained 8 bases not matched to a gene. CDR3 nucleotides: TGTGCCAGCAGCCAAACTAGCGGAAAAAACACCGGGGAGCTGTTTTTT. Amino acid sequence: CASSQTSGKNTGELFF.

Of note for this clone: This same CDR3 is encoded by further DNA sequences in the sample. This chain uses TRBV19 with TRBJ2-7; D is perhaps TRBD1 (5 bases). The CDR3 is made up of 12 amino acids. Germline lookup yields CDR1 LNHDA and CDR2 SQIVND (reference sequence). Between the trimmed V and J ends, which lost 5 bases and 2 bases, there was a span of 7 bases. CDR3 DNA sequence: TGTGCCAGTAGTGGACATCCCTACGAGCAGTACTTC. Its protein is CASSGHPYEQYF.

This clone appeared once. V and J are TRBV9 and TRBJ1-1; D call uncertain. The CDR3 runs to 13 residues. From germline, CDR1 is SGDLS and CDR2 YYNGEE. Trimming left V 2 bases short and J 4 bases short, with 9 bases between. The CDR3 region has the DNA TGTGCCAGCAGCGTCGGGATGGCCACTGAAGCTTTCTTT. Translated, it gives CASSVGMATEAFF.

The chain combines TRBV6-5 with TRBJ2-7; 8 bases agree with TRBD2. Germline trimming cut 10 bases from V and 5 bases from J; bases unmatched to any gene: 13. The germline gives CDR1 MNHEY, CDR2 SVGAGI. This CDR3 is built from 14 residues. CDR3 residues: CATSDTGGYHEQYF. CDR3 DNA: TGTGCCACTTCGGACACGGGAGGGTACCACGAGCAGTACTTC.

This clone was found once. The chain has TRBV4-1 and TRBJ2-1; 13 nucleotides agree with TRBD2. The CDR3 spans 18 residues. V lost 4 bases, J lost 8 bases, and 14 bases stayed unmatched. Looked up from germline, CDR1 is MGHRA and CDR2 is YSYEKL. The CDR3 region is CASSLRALAGGPQDEQFF. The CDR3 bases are TGCGCCAGCAGCCTTCGGGCACTAGCGGGAGGGCCTCAGGATGAGCAGTTCTTC.

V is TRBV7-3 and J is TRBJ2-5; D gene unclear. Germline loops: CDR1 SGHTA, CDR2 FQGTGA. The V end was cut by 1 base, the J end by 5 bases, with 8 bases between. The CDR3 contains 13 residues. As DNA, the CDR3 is TGTGCCAGCAGCTTAATGGGCCGGGAGACCCAGTACTTC. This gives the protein CASSLMGRETQYF.

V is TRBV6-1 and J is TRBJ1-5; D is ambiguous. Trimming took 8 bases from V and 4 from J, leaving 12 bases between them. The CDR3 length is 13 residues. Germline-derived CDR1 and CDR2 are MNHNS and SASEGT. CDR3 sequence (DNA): TGTGCCAGCCTCGAGGCCACGAATCAGCCCCAGCATTTT. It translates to CASLEATNQPQHF.